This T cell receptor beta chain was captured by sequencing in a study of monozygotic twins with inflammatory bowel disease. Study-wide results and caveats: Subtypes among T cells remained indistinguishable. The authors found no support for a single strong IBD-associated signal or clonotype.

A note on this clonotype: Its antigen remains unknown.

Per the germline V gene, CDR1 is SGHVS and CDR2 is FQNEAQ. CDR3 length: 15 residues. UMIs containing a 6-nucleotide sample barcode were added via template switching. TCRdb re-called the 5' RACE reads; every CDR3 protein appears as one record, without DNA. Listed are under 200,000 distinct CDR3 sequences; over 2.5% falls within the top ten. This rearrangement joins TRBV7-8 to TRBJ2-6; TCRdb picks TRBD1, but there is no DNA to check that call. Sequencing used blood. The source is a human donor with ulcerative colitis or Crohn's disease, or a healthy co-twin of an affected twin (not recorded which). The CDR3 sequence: CASSSGQGATNVLTF.